The T cell receptor beta chain under discussion was sequenced for a study of blood T cell repertoires in COVID-19. Across the study: The samples span acute and convalescent COVID-19 from the United States, Italy and Spain. Sources were T cells, B-cell-depleted T cells, or PBMCs; the material itself was cDNA or gDNA.

The Seattle site enrolled patients during active infection and followed them longitudinally. In the study's own analysis: Researchers report that nucleated cell counts were estimated from reference gene primer amplification. Assay used: immunoSEQ multiplex PCR; TCRdb lists only in-frame clones, some missing. From that table come the V and J calls and clone size; the DNA was used to work out D and trimming. The profile shows 430,000 or so clones, 85% to 90% of them singletons. Material for sequencing was peripheral blood. The TCR was taken from a man between 18 and 29 years old with COVID-19, enrolled during active disease.

The CDR3 DNA sequence: TGTGCCAGCAGCCGGGACTCCACAGATACGCAGTATTTT. Protein sequence: CASSRDSTDTQYF. The gene calls are TRBV7-7 and TRBJ2-3; weak D call: TRBD2 (6 bases). CDR1 is SSHAT, CDR2 FNYEAQ, per germline (reference sequence). CDR3 length equals 13 residues. Trimming shortened V by 5 bases and J by 2 bases, and 8 bases separated the two germline ends.